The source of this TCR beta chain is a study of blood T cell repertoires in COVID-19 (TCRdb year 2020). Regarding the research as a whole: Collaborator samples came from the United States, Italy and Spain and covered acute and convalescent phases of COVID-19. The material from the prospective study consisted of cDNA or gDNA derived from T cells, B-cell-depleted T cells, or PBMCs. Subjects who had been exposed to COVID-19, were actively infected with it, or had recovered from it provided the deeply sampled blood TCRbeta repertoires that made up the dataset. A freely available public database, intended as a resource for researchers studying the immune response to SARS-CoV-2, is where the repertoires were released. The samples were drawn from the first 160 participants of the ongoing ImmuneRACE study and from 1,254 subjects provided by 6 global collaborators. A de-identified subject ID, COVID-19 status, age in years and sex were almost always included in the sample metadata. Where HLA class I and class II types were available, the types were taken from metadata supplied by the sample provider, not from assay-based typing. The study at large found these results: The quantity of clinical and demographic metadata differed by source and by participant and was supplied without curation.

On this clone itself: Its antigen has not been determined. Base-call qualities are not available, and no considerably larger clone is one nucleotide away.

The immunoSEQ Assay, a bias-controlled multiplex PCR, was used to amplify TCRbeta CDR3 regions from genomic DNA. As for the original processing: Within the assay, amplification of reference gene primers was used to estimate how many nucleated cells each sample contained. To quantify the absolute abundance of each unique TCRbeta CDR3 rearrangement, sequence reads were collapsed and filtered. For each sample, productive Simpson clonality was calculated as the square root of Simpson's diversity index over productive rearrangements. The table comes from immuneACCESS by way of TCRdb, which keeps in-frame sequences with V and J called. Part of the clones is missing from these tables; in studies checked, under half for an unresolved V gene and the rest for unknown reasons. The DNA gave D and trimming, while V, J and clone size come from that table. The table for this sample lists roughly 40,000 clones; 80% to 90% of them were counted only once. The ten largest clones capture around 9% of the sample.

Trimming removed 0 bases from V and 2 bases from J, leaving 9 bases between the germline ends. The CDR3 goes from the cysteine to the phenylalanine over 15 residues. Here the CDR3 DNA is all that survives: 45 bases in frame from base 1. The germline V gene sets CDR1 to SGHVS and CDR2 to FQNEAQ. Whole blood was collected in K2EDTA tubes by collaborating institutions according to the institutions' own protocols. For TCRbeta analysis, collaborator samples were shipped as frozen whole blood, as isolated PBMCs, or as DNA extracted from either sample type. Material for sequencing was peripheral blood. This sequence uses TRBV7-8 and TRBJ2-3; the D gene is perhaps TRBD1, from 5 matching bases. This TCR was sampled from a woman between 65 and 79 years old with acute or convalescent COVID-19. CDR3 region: CASSLAGQNTDTQYF. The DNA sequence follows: TGTGCCAGCAGCTTAGCGGGGCAGAACACAGATACGCAGTATTTT.